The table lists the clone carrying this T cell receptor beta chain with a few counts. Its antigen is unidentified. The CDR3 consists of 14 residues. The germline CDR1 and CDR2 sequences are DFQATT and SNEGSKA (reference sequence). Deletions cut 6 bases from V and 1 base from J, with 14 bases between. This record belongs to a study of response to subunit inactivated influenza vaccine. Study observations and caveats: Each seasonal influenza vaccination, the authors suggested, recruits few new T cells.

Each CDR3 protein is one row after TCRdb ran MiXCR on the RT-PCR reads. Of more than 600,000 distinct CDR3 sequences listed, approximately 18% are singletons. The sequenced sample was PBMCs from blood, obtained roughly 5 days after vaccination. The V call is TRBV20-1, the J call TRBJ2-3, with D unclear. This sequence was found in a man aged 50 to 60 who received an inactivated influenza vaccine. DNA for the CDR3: TGCAGTGCCCAATGGGGTCCCCGCACAGATACGCAGTATTTT. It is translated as CSAQWGPRTDTQYF.